A selection of T cell receptor beta chains follows, all from one sample in a study of blood T cell repertoires in COVID-19. Some clones are missing from TCRdb's copy, which holds only in-frame ones; the method was immunoSEQ multiplex PCR. The sample holds about 220,000 clones, less than 90% seen once. The sample consisted of PBMCs or T cells enriched from blood (not recorded which). The receptors originated from a woman aged 35 to 49 who had recovered from COVID-19. The CDR3 runs from the conserved cysteine through the conserved F or W. A D gene is named only where the DNA matches it firmly. Expanded clones get a size class; other rows say once, few or many, or leave the size out.

TRBV4-1,TRBJ1-4,few,NA,TGCGCCAGCAGCCAAGAAACAGGGATAACCAATGAAAAACTGTTTTTT,CASSQETGITNEKLFF
TRBV6-1,TRBJ1-1,NA,NA,TGTGCCAGCAGTGCTCAAAGGGGCACTGAAGCTTTCTTT,CASSAQRGTEAFF
TRBV24-1,TRBJ2-2,NA,TRBD1,TGTGCCACCAGTGAGACAGGGGAAGCGAGGGAGCTGTTTTTT,CATSETGEARELFF
TRBV9,TRBJ2-1,NA,TRBD2,TGTGCCAGCAGCGTTAGCGGGGACTACAATGAGCAGTTCTTC,CASSVSGDYNEQFF
TRBV2,TRBJ2-1,many,TRBD2,TGTGCCAGCGAAAGGTCGGGGGGACTAGCGGGAGGACCCCCCGGCAATGAGCAGTTCTTC,CASERSGGLAGGPPGNEQFF
TRBV10-3,TRBJ1-5,NA,TRBD1,TGTGCCAGCGGGACAGGCAATCAGCCCCAGCATTTT,CASGTGNQPQHF
TRBV13,TRBJ1-1,NA,NA,TGTGCCAGCTGGGGGGAGAACACTGAAGCTTTCTTT,CASWGENTEAFF
TRBV9,TRBJ2-3,NA,NA,TGTGCCAGCAGCTTAGGCCCGGGGACAGATACGCAGTATTTT,CASSLGPGTDTQYF
TRBV24-1,TRBJ2-1,NA,TRBD1,TGTGCCACCAGTGATAACCGGGACAGGGGGCTTAAACTCCGGAGGGAGCAGTTCTTC,CATSDNRDRGLKLRREQFF
TRBV24-1,TRBJ2-3,NA,TRBD1,TGTGCCACCAGTGACTCCGGGACAGTAGCAGGAGATACGCAGTATTTT,CATSDSGTVAGDTQYF
TRBV16,TRBJ2-7,NA,NA,TGTGCCAGCAGCCTACACACGCCAGGGGGGTCCTACGAGCAGTACTTC,CASSLHTPGGSYEQYF
TRBV2,TRBJ1-6,once,TRBD1,TGTGCCAGCAGTGCGGGACAGGGCCAATCACCCCTCCACTTT,CASSAGQGQSPLHF
TRBV19,TRBJ2-1,NA,TRBD2,TGTGCCAGTAGTATTAGGAGGCAGGGAGGGAATGAGCAGTTCTTC,CASSIRRQGGNEQFF
TRBV19,TRBJ2-3,many,NA,TGTGCCAGTAGTATACCCACAGCGGTGGGAGGGCAGTATTTT,CASSIPTAVGGQYF
TRBV6-6,TRBJ2-7,NA,TRBD1,TGTGCCAGCGGTCCGTACAGGGGCGAGCAGTACTTC,CASGPYRGEQYF
TRBV7-2,TRBJ1-1,NA,NA,TGTGCCAGCAGCCAGACGTTGGGGCTCAGGGAAGCTTTCTTT,CASSQTLGLREAFF
TRBV18,TRBJ2-1,few,NA,TGTGCCAGCTCCCTGGCGGAGAGCTCCTACAATGAGCAGTTCTTC,CASSLAESSYNEQFF
TRBV4-1,TRBJ1-2,NA,TRBD1,TGCGCCAGCAGCCAGGACAGGGGTTTGGTTGGCTACACCTTC,CASSQDRGLVGYTF
TRBV30,TRBJ2-1,NA,TRBD2,TGTGCCGGACTAGCGGGAGCCCATGAGCAGTTCTTC,CAGLAGAHEQFF
TRBV30,TRBJ1-1,few,TRBD1,TGTGCCTGGAGTCACACAGGGGGCACTGAAGCTTTCTTT,CAWSHTGGTEAFF
TRBV7-2,TRBJ1-2,NA,NA,TGTGCCAGCAGCTTAGACGGGAACTATGGCTACACCTTC,CASSLDGNYGYTF
TRBV6-6,TRBJ1-2,NA,NA,TGTGCCGCAGGGGGCTACACCTTC,CAAGGYTF
TRBV24-1,TRBJ2-2,once,NA,TGTGCCACCCAACGTAGGGGCGGGGAGCTGTTTTTT,CATQRRGGELFF
TRBV24-1,TRBJ2-5,NA,TRBD1,TGTGCCACCAGTGATAGGACAGGGAAGGAAGAGACCCAGTACTTC,CATSDRTGKEETQYF
TRBV19,TRBJ2-1,NA,NA,TGTGCCAGTAGTAGAACCGCCGGGACACCCTACAATGAGCAGTTCTTC,CASSRTAGTPYNEQFF
TRBV7-2,TRBJ2-3,NA,TRBD2,TGTGCCAGCAGCTTAGCTCCTAGCGGGCAGTATTTT,CASSLAPSGQYF
TRBV5-1,TRBJ2-1,NA,TRBD2,TGCGCCAGCAGCTTGGACACTAGCGGATACAATGAGCAGTTCTTC,CASSLDTSGYNEQFF
TRBV7-2,TRBJ1-1,NA,NA,TGTGCCAGCAGCTCTTCGGGGACTGAAGCTTTCTTT,CASSSSGTEAFF
TRBV4-3,TRBJ1-2,NA,TRBD1,TGCGCCAGCAGCCAAGATACAGGGGGAGGGGAAGGCTACACCTTC,CASSQDTGGGEGYTF
TRBV5-5,TRBJ1-2,NA,TRBD1,TGTGCCAGCAGCGCCGACAGGGGAAACTATGGCTACACCTTC,CASSADRGNYGYTF
TRBV19,TRBJ1-5,NA,NA,TGTGCCAGTAGCGACGGACAGCCTTCCTTGAATCAGCCCCAGCATTTT,CASSDGQPSLNQPQHF
TRBV2,TRBJ2-5,NA,NA,TGTGCCGCCCGCGGAGGTGGAAGCCAAGAGACCCAGTACTTC,CAARGGGSQETQYF
TRBV25-1,TRBJ2-5,NA,TRBD2,TGTGCCAGCAGTGAGGGGACTAGCAGGATAGGGGAGACCCAGTACTTC,CASSEGTSRIGETQYF
TRBV20-1,TRBJ2-1,NA,NA,TGCAGTGCTAGTTCCGGGACTCTTACTTATGAGCAGTTCTTC,CSASSGTLTYEQFF
TRBV18,TRBJ2-3,NA,TRBD1,TGTGCCAGCTCACAGGGGGCCACAGATACGCAGTATTTT,CASSQGATDTQYF
TRBV10-3,TRBJ2-3,NA,NA,TGTGCCATCAGTGAAAAGCGGAGCACAGATACGCAGTATTTT,CAISEKRSTDTQYF
TRBV18,TRBJ1-2,NA,NA,TGTGCCAGCTCACCTTCCGACAGAAACTATGGCTACACCTTC,CASSPSDRNYGYTF
TRBV18,TRBJ1-2,NA,NA,TGTGCCAGCTCACCTAAGGGGGAATATGGCTACACCTTC,CASSPKGEYGYTF
TRBV6-2/TRBV6-3,TRBJ2-7,few,NA,TGTGCCAGCAGTCTTCAACCGAGCTCCTACGAGCAGTACTTC,CASSLQPSSYEQYF
TRBV7-9,TRBJ2-1,NA,TRBD1,TGTGCCAGCAGCTTACCCCCGGGACAGGGTAGATACAATGAGCAGTTCTTC,CASSLPPGQGRYNEQFF
TRBV27,TRBJ2-1,NA,NA,TGTGCCAGCAGACCCCTTCCACGGGAATTTAGGAAAGAGCAGTTCTTC,CASRPLPREFRKEQFF
TRBV5-1,TRBJ2-2,NA,TRBD2,TGCGCCAGCAGCTTGACAGCGGGATACACCGGGGAGCTGTTTTTT,CASSLTAGYTGELFF
TRBV11-2,TRBJ1-5,NA,NA,TGTGCCAGCAGCTCAGGGGCATATAGCAATCAGCCCCAGCATTTT,CASSSGAYSNQPQHF
TRBV5-1,TRBJ2-7,NA,TRBD2,TGCGCCAGCAGCCACACAGCGGGGGTAATCTACGAGCAGTACTTC,CASSHTAGVIYEQYF
TRBV27,TRBJ1-4,once,NA,TGTGCCAGCAGTTTCAGGGGTCGGGAAAAACTGTTTTTT,CASSFRGREKLFF
TRBV18,TRBJ2-1,few,TRBD2,TGTGCCAGCTCACCACCGACTAGCGGGAGAAATGAGCAGTTCTTC,CASSPPTSGRNEQFF
TRBV5-1,TRBJ2-1,NA,TRBD2,TGCGCCAGCAGCTTGGGAGCACTAGCGAAGAGCTCCTACAATGAGCAGTTCTTC,CASSLGALAKSSYNEQFF
TRBV3-1/TRBV3-2,TRBJ2-1,NA,NA,TGTGCCAGCAGCCAAGCCCGGGACACCGAGCAGTTCTTC,CASSQARDTEQFF
TRBV28,TRBJ1-2,NA,TRBD1,TGTGCCAGCAGTTCAGGGGGCTACAGTGGCTACACCTTC,CASSSGGYSGYTF
TRBV12-3/TRBV12-4,TRBJ1-3,NA,NA,TGTGCCAGCGTGGGGCTCTCCGGAAACACCATATATTTT,CASVGLSGNTIYF
TRBV19,TRBJ1-5,NA,NA,TGTGCCAGTAGTACTTCGACAGGCACCCTCGCCGGAGCCCAGCATTTT,CASSTSTGTLAGAQHF
TRBV5-5,TRBJ2-7,NA,TRBD2,TGTGCCAGCATCCCGATAGCGGGAGAAAACGCGGGGGAGCAGTACTTC,CASIPIAGENAGEQYF